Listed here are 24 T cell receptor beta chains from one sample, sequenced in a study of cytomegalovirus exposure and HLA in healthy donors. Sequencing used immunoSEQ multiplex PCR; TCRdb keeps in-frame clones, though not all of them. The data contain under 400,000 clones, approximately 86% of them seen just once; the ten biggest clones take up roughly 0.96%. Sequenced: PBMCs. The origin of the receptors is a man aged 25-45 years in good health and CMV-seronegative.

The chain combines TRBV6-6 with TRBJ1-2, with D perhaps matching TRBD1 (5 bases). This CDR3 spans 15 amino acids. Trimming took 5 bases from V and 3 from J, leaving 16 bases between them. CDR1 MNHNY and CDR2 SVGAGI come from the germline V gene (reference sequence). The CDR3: CASSNPGQGYYGYTF. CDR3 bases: TGTGCCAGCAGTAATCCCGGGCAGGGCTACTATGGCTACACCTTC.

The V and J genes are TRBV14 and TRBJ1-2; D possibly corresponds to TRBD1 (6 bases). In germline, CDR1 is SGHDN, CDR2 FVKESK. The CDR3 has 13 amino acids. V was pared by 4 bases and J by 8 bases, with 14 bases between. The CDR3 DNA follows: TGTGCCAGCAGCCTCACCAGGGGAGAGGGCTACACCTTC. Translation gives CASSLTRGEGYTF.

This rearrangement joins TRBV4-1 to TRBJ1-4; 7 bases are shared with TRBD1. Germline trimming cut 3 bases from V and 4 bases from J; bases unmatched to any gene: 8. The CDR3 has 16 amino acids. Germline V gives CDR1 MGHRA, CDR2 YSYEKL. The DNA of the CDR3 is TGCGCCAGCAGCCAGGTCTCGGCAGGGGGTAATGAAAAACTGTTTTTT. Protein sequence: CASSQVSAGGNEKLFF.

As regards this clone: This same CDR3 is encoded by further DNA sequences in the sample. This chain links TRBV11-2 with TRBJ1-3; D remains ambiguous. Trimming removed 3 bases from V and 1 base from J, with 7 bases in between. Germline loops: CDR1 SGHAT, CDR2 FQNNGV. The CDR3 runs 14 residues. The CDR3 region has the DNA TGTGCCAGCAGCTTGGCAGGATCTGGAAACACCATATATTTT. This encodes CASSLAGSGNTIYF.

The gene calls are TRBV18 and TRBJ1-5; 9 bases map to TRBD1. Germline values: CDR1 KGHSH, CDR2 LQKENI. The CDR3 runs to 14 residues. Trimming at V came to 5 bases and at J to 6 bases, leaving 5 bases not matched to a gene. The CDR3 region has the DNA TGTGCCAGCTCAGAGACAGGGGGTAGTCAGCCCCAGCATTTT. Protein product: CASSETGGSQPQHF.

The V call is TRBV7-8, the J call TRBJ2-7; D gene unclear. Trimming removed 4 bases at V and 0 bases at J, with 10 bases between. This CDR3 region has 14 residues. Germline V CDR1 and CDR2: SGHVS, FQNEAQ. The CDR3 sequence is CASSSRGSSYEQYF. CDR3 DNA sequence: TGTGCCAGCAGCTCTCGCGGAAGCTCCTACGAGCAGTACTTC.

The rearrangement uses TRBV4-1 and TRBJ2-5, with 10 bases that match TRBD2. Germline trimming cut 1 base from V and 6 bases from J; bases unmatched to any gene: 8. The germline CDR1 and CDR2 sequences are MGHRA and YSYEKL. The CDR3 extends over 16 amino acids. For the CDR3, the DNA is TGCGCCAGCAGCCAAGGTTTAGCGGGGGGCGAGAAGACCCAGTACTTC. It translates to CASSQGLAGGEKTQYF.

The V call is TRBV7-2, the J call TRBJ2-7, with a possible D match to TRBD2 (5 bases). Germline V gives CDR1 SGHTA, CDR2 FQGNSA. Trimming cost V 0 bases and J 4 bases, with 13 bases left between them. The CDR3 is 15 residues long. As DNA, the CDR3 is TGTGCCAGCAGCTTAGCTTCGGGAAACGAATACGAGCAGTACTTC. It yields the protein CASSLASGNEYEQYF.

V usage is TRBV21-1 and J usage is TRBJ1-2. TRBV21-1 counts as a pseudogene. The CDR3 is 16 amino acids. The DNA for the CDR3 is TGTGCCAGCAGCAAAGGGGGGGTCTGTCCCCACTATGGCTACACCTTC. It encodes CASSKGGVCPHYGYTF.

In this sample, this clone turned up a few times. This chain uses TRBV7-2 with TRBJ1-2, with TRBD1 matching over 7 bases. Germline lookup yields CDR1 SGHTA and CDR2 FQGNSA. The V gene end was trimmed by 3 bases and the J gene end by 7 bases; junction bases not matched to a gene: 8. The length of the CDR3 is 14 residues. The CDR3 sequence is CASSFTGQAGGYTF. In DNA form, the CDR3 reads TGTGCCAGCAGCTTTACTGGACAGGCGGGTGGCTACACCTTC.

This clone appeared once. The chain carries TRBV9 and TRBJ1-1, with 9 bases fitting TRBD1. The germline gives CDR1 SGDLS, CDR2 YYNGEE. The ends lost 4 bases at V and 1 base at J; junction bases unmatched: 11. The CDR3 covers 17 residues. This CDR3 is CASSFRDRVGWNTEAFF. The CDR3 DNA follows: TGTGCCAGCAGCTTCCGGGACAGGGTGGGTTGGAACACTGAAGCTTTCTTT.

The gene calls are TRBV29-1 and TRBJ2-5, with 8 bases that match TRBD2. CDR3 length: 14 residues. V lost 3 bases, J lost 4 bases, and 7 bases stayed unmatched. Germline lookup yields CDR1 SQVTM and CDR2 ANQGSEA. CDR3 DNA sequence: TGCAGCGTTGAGAAGCGGGGGCTCGGAGAGACCCAGTACTTC. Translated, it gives CSVEKRGLGETQYF.

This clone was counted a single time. For the CDR3, the DNA is TGTGCCAGCTCACCACAACGCACACAGGGGAGCTCCTACGAGCAGTACTTC. Amino acids: CASSPQRTQGSSYEQYF. This chain connects TRBV18 to TRBJ2-7, with 7 positions matching TRBD1. The CDR3 is 17 residues long. Germline V gives CDR1 KGHSH, CDR2 LQKENI. V shed 1 base, J shed 0 bases, and the junction held 9 bases outside the gene matches.

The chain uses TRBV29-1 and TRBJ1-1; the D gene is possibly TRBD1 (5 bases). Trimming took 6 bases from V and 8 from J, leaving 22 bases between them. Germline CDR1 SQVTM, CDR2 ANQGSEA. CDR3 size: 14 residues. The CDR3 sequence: CSVPNRGVKPEAFF. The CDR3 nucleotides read TGCAGCGTCCCTAACCGGGGGGTTAAGCCCGAAGCTTTCTTT.

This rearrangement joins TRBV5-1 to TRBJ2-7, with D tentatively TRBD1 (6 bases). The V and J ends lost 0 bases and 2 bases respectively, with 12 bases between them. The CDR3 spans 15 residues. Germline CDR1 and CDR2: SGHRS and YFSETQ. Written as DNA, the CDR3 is TGCGCCAGCAGCTTGGCTACGGGACAACCCTACGAGCAGTACTTC. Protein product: CASSLATGQPYEQYF.

The CDR3 coding sequence is TGTGCCAGCAGCTTGTGGACAGGGGCAAGGAACACTGAAGCTTTCTTT. This codes for CASSLWTGARNTEAFF. The genes are TRBV5-6 and TRBJ1-1; 9 bases align to TRBD1. V shed 1 base, J shed 1 base, and the junction held 5 bases outside the gene matches. The germline CDR1 and CDR2 sequences are SGHDT and YYEEEE. This CDR3 has 16 amino acids.

The CDR3 coding sequence is TGTGCCAGCAGAAAATTTCGCTACAATGAGCAGTTCTTC. Its protein product is CASRKFRYNEQFF. The chain links TRBV11-2 to TRBJ2-1; D remains unclear. Germline assignment: CDR1 SGHAT and CDR2 FQNNGV. The CDR3 extends over 13 amino acids. The V and J ends lost 6 bases and 3 bases respectively, with 9 bases between them.

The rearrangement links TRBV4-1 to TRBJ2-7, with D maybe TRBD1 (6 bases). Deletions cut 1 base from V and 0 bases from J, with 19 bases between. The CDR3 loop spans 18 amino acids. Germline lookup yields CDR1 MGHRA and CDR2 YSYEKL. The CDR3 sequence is CASSQGYTGLAPSYEQYF. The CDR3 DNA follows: TGCGCCAGCAGCCAAGGATATACAGGGCTCGCCCCCTCCTACGAGCAGTACTTC.

The CDR3 DNA sequence: TGTGCCAGCAGTCAGGGACAACACTACGAGCAGTACTTC. It translates to CASSQGQHYEQYF. J is TRBJ2-7 and V is TRBV6-5, with D possibly being TRBD1 (6 bases). The CDR3 covers 13 residues. The germline gives CDR1 MNHEY, CDR2 SVGAGI. Trimming removed 5 bases at V and 3 bases at J, with 11 bases between.

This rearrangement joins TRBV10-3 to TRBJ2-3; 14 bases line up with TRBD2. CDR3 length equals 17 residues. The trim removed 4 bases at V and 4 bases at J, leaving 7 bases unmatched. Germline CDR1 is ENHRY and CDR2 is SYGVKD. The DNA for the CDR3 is TGTGCCATCAGTGGACTAGCGGGGGGGCGAAGGGCAGATACGCAGTATTTT. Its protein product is CAISGLAGGRRADTQYF.

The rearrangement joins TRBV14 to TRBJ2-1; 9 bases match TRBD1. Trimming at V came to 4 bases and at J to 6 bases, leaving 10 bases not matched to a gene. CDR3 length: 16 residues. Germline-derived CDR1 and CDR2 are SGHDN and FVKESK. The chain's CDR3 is CASSLLGTGRVNEQFF. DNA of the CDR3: TGTGCCAGCAGCCTTTTAGGGACAGGGAGGGTCAATGAGCAGTTCTTC.

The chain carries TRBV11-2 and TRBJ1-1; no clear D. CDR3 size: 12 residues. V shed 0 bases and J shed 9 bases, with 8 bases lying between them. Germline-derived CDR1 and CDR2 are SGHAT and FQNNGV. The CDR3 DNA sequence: TGTGCCAGCAGCTTAGATCCGGGGAAAGCTTTCTTT. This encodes CASSLDPGKAFF.

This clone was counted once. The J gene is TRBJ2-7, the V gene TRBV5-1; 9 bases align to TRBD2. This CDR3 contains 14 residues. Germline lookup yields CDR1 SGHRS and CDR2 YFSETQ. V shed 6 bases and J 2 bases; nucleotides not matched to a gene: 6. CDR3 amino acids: CASTRTSEPYEQYF. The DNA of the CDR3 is TGCGCCAGCACTCGGACTAGCGAACCCTACGAGCAGTACTTC.

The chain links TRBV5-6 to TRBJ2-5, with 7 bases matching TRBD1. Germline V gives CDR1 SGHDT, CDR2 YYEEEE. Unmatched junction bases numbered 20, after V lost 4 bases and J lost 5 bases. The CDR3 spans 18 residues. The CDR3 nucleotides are TGTGCCAGCAGCGGGGGCTCGGGACAGTGGTTTCGCTTTGAGACCCAGTACTTC. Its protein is CASSGGSGQWFRFETQYF.